One sample yielded the 32 T cell receptor beta chains listed below, sequenced in a study of blood T cell repertoires in COVID-19. This table comes from immunoSEQ multiplex PCR, and its TCRdb copy is limited to in-frame clones, with some not included. This table has roughly 200,000 clones, roughly 87% appearing once. The sample was peripheral blood. Receptors were obtained from a woman aged 60-75 years with COVID-19, enrolled during active disease.

CDR3 sequence reads: CASSASAGEGYGYTF. CDR3 DNA: TGTGCCAGCAGCGCCAGTGCGGGGGAGGGCTATGGCTACACCTTC. V usage is TRBV7-2 and J usage is TRBJ1-2; maybe TRBD1 (5 bases). Germline lookup yields CDR1 SGHTA and CDR2 FQGNSA. The germline V and J ends were trimmed by 5 bases and 4 bases, with 17 bases remaining between them. CDR3 length equals 15 residues.

The V call is TRBV7-9, the J call TRBJ2-1; a possible D gene is TRBD1 (6 bases). The CDR3 has 18 amino acids. From germline, CDR1 is SEHNR and CDR2 FQNEAQ (reference sequence). Trimming took off 7 bases at V and 2 bases at J, with 24 bases between the two ends. CDR3 nucleotide sequence: TGTGCCAGCACCTTCCTAGTACAGGGCCCAGCAGCCTACAATGAGCAGTTCTTC. Its protein is CASTFLVQGPAAYNEQFF. Combining the CDR3 with reference TRBV7-9 and TRBJ2-1 gives the whole variable domain DTGVSQNPRHKITKRGQNVTFRCDPISEHNRLYWYRQTLGQGPEFLTYFQNEAQLEKSRLLSDRFSAERPKGSFSTLEIQRTEQGDSAMYLCASTFLVQGPAAYNEQFFGPGTRLTVL.

This clone was recorded once. The J gene is TRBJ2-7, the V gene TRBV28; 11 bases fit TRBD2. The V gene end was trimmed by 6 bases and the J gene end by 2 bases; junction bases not matched to a gene: 6. Germline lookup yields CDR1 MDHEN and CDR2 SYDVKM. The CDR3 contains 15 residues. CDR3 DNA: TGTGCCAGCAGATTAGCGGGAGGGTTAACCTACGAGCAGTACTTC. Protein product: CASRLAGGLTYEQYF.

This clone appeared a single time. The rearrangement joins TRBV2 to TRBJ1-6, with no clear D. Deletions cut 4 bases from V and 0 bases from J, with 13 bases between. This CDR3 comprises 17 residues. CDR1 is SNHLY, CDR2 FYNNEI, per germline. For the CDR3, the DNA is TGTGCCAGCAGTGCAGCAGATACTAGCTCCTATAATTCACCCCTCCACTTT. Its protein is CASSAADTSSYNSPLHF. Full variable domain (remainder filled in from reference TRBV2 and TRBJ1-6): EPEVTQTPSHQVTQMGQEVILRCVPISNHLYFYWYRQILGQKVEFLVSFYNNEISEKSEIFDDQFSVERPDGSNFTLKIRSTKLEDSAMYFCASSAADTSSYNSPLHFGNGTRLTVT.

The chain carries TRBV27 and TRBJ1-6; TRBD1 might be the D (6 bases). The ends were cut back, 6 bases at V and 15 bases at J, with 24 bases in the middle. Per germline, CDR1 MNHEY and CDR2 SMNVEV (reference sequence). There are 15 residues in the CDR3. DNA of the CDR3: TGTGCCAGCAGCTTGACCAAAACGACAGGTTACCTCCTCCACTTT. Translation: CASSLTKTTGYLLHF.

This sequence joins TRBV29-1 and TRBJ2-1; D unclear. Germline V gives CDR1 SQVTM, CDR2 ANQGSEA. V was shortened by 7 bases and J by 0 bases, with 4 bases between the two germline ends. CDR3 size: 11 residues. The CDR3 coding sequence is TGCAGCGGCTACTCCTACAATGAGCAGTTCTTC. This encodes CSGYSYNEQFF.

This chain connects TRBV10-2 to TRBJ1-2; maybe TRBD1 (5 bases). The CDR3 contains 13 residues. V lost 6 bases and J lost 8, with 16 bases in between. CDR1 and CDR2 from the germline V gene are WSHSY and SAAADI. CDR3 in DNA: TGCGCCAGCAGCCCACCGGGGGGTAAGGGCTACACCTTC. Protein: CASSPPGGKGYTF.

V is TRBV5-4 and J is TRBJ2-5; TRBD2 aligns across 7 bases. V was pared by 4 bases and J by 4 bases, with 4 bases of the junction left unmatched. Germline V gene lookup returns CDR1 SGHNT and CDR2 YYREEE (reference sequence). The CDR3 is 13 residues long. CDR3 protein: CASSTRGVETQYF. CDR3 nucleotide sequence: TGTGCCAGCAGCACACGGGGGGTAGAGACCCAGTACTTC.

The chain couples TRBV5-4 to TRBJ2-2; 9 bases are a match to TRBD2. With 0 bases clipped from V and 6 bases from J, the junction kept 3 bases outside the gene matches. From germline, CDR1 is SGHNT and CDR2 YYREEE (reference sequence). CDR3 length equals 15 residues. CDR3 protein: CASSLVREGAGELFF. The CDR3 DNA is TGTGCCAGCAGCTTGGTGCGGGAGGGGGCCGGGGAGCTGTTTTTT.

The chain carries TRBV14 and TRBJ2-7, with 9 bases lining up with TRBD2. CDR3 length: 15 residues. The germline CDR1 and CDR2 sequences are SGHDN and FVKESK. The J segment lost 2 bases and the V segment lost 0 bases, leaving 2 bases of the junction unmatched. As DNA, the CDR3 is TGTGCCAGCAGCCAAGACCTAGCGGGGACCTACGAGCAGTACTTC. Translation: CASSQDLAGTYEQYF. The full variable domain, with the rest looked up from reference TRBV14 and TRBJ2-7, is EAGVTQFPSHSVIEKGQTVTLRCDPISGHDNLYWYRRVMGKEIKFLLHFVKESKQDESGMPNNRFLAERTGGTYSTLKVQPAELEDSGVYFCASSQDLAGTYEQYFGPGTRLTVT.

The chain has TRBV19 and TRBJ1-1; D is uncertain. V lost 3 bases and J 5 bases, leaving 13 bases between the germline ends. Per the germline V gene, CDR1 is LNHDA and CDR2 is SQIVND (reference sequence). The CDR3 totals 14 residues. The CDR3 loop is CASSILGSGTEAFF. The CDR3 DNA reads TGTGCCAGTAGTATCCTCGGGAGCGGTACTGAAGCTTTCTTT.

The chain links TRBV28 to TRBJ1-2, with 9 nucleotides matching TRBD1. Germline CDR1 MDHEN, CDR2 SYDVKM. J was trimmed by 2 bases and V by 6 bases; bases with no gene match: 4. This CDR3 contains 14 residues. CDR3 region: CASSIDRGNYGYTF. The CDR3 nucleotides read TGTGCCAGCAGCATTGACAGGGGGAACTATGGCTACACCTTC.

The chain uses TRBV2 and TRBJ2-5, with D perhaps TRBD1 (6 bases). The CDR3 length is 18 residues. Trimming cost V 11 bases and J 2 bases, with 30 bases left between them. Germline V gene data show CDR1 as SNHLY and CDR2 as FYNNEI. CDR3 amino acids: CAVTPSSRDTIRQETQYF. In DNA form, the CDR3 reads TGTGCCGTTACCCCATCGTCCCGGGACACCATCCGACAAGAGACCCAGTACTTC.

The chain employs TRBV5-1 and TRBJ2-7; 7 bases map to TRBD2. CDR1 is SGHRS and CDR2 is YFSETQ in the germline V gene. The V segment lost 4 bases and the J segment 5 bases; nucleotides outside the gene matches: 15. The CDR3 has 16 residues. The CDR3 sequence is CASSAGDRIGPNEQYF. In nucleotides, the CDR3 is TGCGCCAGCAGCGCGGGGGATCGAATCGGACCAAACGAGCAGTACTTC.

This clone occurred a few times. The V call is TRBV5-4, the J call TRBJ2-7, with D unresolved. CDR3 length equals 13 residues. V dropped 1 base and J dropped 6 bases, with 11 bases sitting between them. The V gene's germline CDR1 is SGHNT and CDR2 YYREEE (reference sequence). The CDR3 spells CASSLTELSEQYF. The CDR3 DNA is TGTGCCAGCAGCTTGACAGAGCTCTCCGAGCAGTACTTC.

This clone has ten or more counts. The chain links TRBV6-6 to TRBJ1-2; possibly TRBD1 for D (5 bases). This CDR3 contains 15 residues. V was shortened by 5 bases and J by 2 bases, with 15 bases between the two germline ends. Germline lookup yields CDR1 MNHNY and CDR2 SVGAGI (reference sequence). CDR3 residues: CASSDRGARNYGYTF. The CDR3 DNA follows: TGTGCCAGCAGTGATCGTGGGGCTAGGAACTATGGCTACACCTTC.

A remark on this clone: The junction does not match germline at one end; this may be a read error. This chain links TRBV6-2 or TRBV6-3 with TRBJ1-1; TRBD1 might be the D (6 bases). Germline V gene lookup returns CDR1 MNHEY and CDR2 SVGEGT. CDR3 size: 12 residues. The DNA for the CDR3 is TGTGCCAGCAGTTACTGGGCAGGGGAGTCGATCTTT. Translated, it gives CASSYWAGESIF.

The chain recombines TRBV9 with TRBJ2-1, with TRBD2 matching 9 bases. V was pared by 0 bases and J by 4 bases, with 2 bases of the junction left unmatched. Germline CDR1 and CDR2: SGDLS and YYNGEE. CDR3 length: 15 residues. The CDR3 DNA follows: TGTGCCAGCAGCGTAGGCGGGGGGGTATACAATGAGCAGTTCTTC. Translated, it gives CASSVGGGVYNEQFF. The full variable domain, its missing parts supplied by reference TRBV9 and TRBJ2-1, is DSGVTQTPKHLITATGQRVTLRCSPRSGDLSVYWYQQSLDQGLQFLIQYYNGEERAKGNILERFSAQQFPDLHSELNLSSLELGDSALYFCASSVGGGVYNEQFFGPGTRLTVL.

This clone was counted between two and nine times. The V gene is TRBV7-2, the J gene TRBJ2-5; 11 positions match TRBD2. This CDR3 has 17 residues. The trim removed 4 bases at V and 5 bases at J, leaving 12 bases unmatched. The germline V gene has CDR1 SGHTA and CDR2 FQGNSA. Here the CDR3 DNA reads TGTGCCAGCAGCTCTTCGGGACTAGCGGTTCTCGGGGAGACCCAGTACTTC. It yields the protein CASSSSGLAVLGETQYF.

Note on this clone: This specimen includes other DNA sequences encoding the same CDR3. DNA of the CDR3: TGTGCCAGCAGTTCGGGGGACACAGATACGCAGTATTTT. As protein: CASSSGDTDTQYF. The chain carries TRBV28 and TRBJ2-3; perhaps TRBD2 as D (6 bases). CDR1 is MDHEN, CDR2 SYDVKM, per germline. Trimming stripped 4 bases from V and 2 bases from J, with 7 bases between. CDR3 size: 13 residues.

This chain uses TRBV28 with TRBJ1-1, with 10 bases fitting TRBD1. This CDR3 has 16 amino acids. The germline CDR1 and CDR2 sequences are MDHEN and SYDVKM. V lost 4 bases and J lost 9; bases outside the gene matches: 14. In nucleotides, the CDR3 is TGTGCCAGCAGTTCACTTATTGACCGGGACAGGGGAAAAGCTTTCTTT. This translates into CASSSLIDRDRGKAFF.

This clone occurred once. The V call is TRBV3-1 (or the pseudogene TRBV3-2), the J call TRBJ2-3; 7 bases are a match to TRBD2. V gave up 1 base and J gave up 1 base; unmatched junction bases: 5. CDR3 size: 16 residues. CDR1 and CDR2 from the germline V gene are LGHDT and YNNKEL (reference sequence). In DNA, the CDR3 is TGTGCCAGCAGCCAAGTGCGGGAGTTTGGCACAGATACGCAGTATTTT. This translates into CASSQVREFGTDTQYF.

The V gene is TRBV2, the J gene TRBJ1-1, with a weak D call TRBD1 (6 bases). Per the germline V gene, CDR1 is SNHLY and CDR2 is FYNNEI. This CDR3 comprises 12 residues. V lost 6 bases and J lost 7, with 12 bases in between. For the CDR3, the DNA is TGTGCCAGCAGGTTGGACAGATTTGAAGCTTTCTTT. Amino acids: CASRLDRFEAFF.

This clone has at least ten counts. V and J are TRBV6-2 or TRBV6-3 and TRBJ1-5, with D tentatively TRBD1 (5 bases). V lost 6 bases and J 6 bases, leaving 18 bases between the germline ends. This CDR3 is 15 amino acids long. Germline loops: CDR1 MNHEY, CDR2 SVGEGT. The CDR3 DNA reads TGTGCCAGCAGCCCCCTTGGGGGGGGTCGTCAGCCCCAGCATTTT. Its protein product is CASSPLGGGRQPQHF.

The rearrangement joins TRBV6-5 to TRBJ1-5; D remains unclear. Trimming took off 8 bases at V and 1 base at J, with 12 bases between the two ends. The CDR3 covers 14 residues. CDR1 is MNHEY and CDR2 is SVGAGI in the germline V gene. The CDR3 reads CASEVTKSNQPQHF. CDR3 DNA sequence: TGTGCCAGCGAGGTAACGAAGAGCAATCAGCCCCAGCATTTT.

This clone occurred a few times. The V call is TRBV6-2 or TRBV6-3, the J call TRBJ1-1; unclear D gene. Between the trimmed V and J ends, which lost 6 bases and 3 bases, there was a span of 14 bases. CDR1 is MNHEY, CDR2 SVGEGT, per germline. The length of the CDR3 is 14 residues. The CDR3 loop reads CASSRNHRDTEAFF. CDR3 sequence (DNA): TGTGCCAGCAGCCGAAACCACAGAGACACTGAAGCTTTCTTT.

The J gene is TRBJ1-1, the V gene TRBV18, with D unclear. The germline gives CDR1 KGHSH, CDR2 LQKENI. V shed 3 bases and J shed 6 bases, with 11 bases lying between them. The CDR3 sequence is 13 residues long. Written as DNA, the CDR3 is TGTGCCAGCTCACCGATGACTTGGGCTGAAGCTTTCTTT. This sequence encodes CASSPMTWAEAFF.

The chain carries TRBV7-2 and TRBJ2-3; 8 bases fit TRBD2. The V and J ends lost 5 bases and 3 bases, in that order; junction bases with no gene match: 4. Germline assignment: CDR1 SGHTA and CDR2 FQGNSA. CDR3 length: 14 residues. The CDR3 here is CASSPGGRTDTQYF. As DNA, the CDR3 is TGTGCCAGCAGCCCGGGGGGGCGGACAGATACGCAGTATTTT. Full variable domain (remainder filled in from reference TRBV7-2 and TRBJ2-3): GAGVSQSPSNKVTEKGKDVELRCDPISGHTALYWYRQSLGQGLEFLIYFQGNSAPDKSGLPSDRFSAERTGGSVSTLTIQRTQQEDSAVYLCASSPGGRTDTQYFGPGTRLTVL.

The chain carries TRBV29-1 and TRBJ2-5; the D is unclear. The CDR3 is made up of 11 amino acids. The germline V and J ends were trimmed by 8 bases and 3 bases, with 10 bases remaining between them. Germline V gene sequence: CDR1 SQVTM, CDR2 ANQGSEA. The CDR3 coding sequence is TGCAGCCTACGGTTAGAAGAGACCCAGTACTTC. Its translation: CSLRLEETQYF.

This chain uses TRBV18 with TRBJ2-7; 15 bases line up with TRBD2. The germline gives CDR1 KGHSH, CDR2 LQKENI. This CDR3 comprises 17 residues. V gave up 4 bases and J gave up 2 bases; unmatched junction bases: 6. The DNA of the CDR3 is TGTGCCAGCTCACTCGGGACTAGCGGGAGGACCCCCTACGAGCAGTACTTC. Its protein product is CASSLGTSGRTPYEQYF.

This clone was picked up a small number of times. The chain uses TRBV5-4 and TRBJ2-1; 8 bases are a match to TRBD1. The CDR3 runs 15 residues. V trimming: 4 bases; J trimming: 7 bases; junction bases outside the gene matches: 10. The germline V gene has CDR1 SGHNT and CDR2 YYREEE (reference sequence). CDR3 protein: CASSPRTGSSNEQFF. The DNA for the CDR3 is TGTGCCAGCAGCCCCCGGACAGGGTCCTCAAATGAGCAGTTCTTC.

The chain is built from TRBV7-9 and TRBJ2-7; D unresolved. Germline V gene sequence: CDR1 SEHNR, CDR2 FQNEAQ (reference sequence). Trimming removed 4 bases from V and 6 bases from J, with 7 bases in between. The CDR3 is 11 residues long. Here the CDR3 DNA reads TGTGCCAGCAGCTCCCTCCGCGAGCAGTACTTC. It is translated as CASSSLREQYF.